Shown below are 29 T cell receptor beta chains from a single sample sequenced in a study of human T cells and chemical hapten exposure. Sequencing started from total RNA isolated from unfractionated whole blood. In the library, unique molecular identifiers were attached to individual cDNA molecules. TCRdb recomputed calls from the reads with MiXCR, one row per CDR3 protein. In the table there are about 120,000 distinct CDR3 sequences, about 8.9% of which are singletons. Sequencing used whole blood. These receptors were obtained from a human donor in good health. Some clones in this sample may be carry-over from other donors' samples.

This clonotype came up many times. This sequence joins TRBV29-1 and TRBJ1-1; D gene ambiguous. This CDR3 comprises 11 residues. Germline CDR1 reads SQVTM; CDR2 reads ANQGSEA. Deletions cut 4 bases from V and 1 base from J, with 4 bases between. The CDR3 here is CSVVENTEAFF. DNA of the CDR3: TGCAGCGTTGTAGAGAACACTGAAGCTTTCTTT.

This chain's CDR3 is CSASRDSGNEAFF. The CDR3 coding sequence is TGCAGTGCTAGCAGGGATTCGGGTAACGAAGCTTTCTTT. V and J are TRBV20-1 and TRBJ1-1, with D perhaps matching TRBD1 (5 bases). The CDR3 length is 13 residues. Germline V CDR1 and CDR2: DFQATT, SNEGSKA (reference sequence). V lost 3 bases and J 8 bases, leaving 16 bases between the germline ends.

This clonotype has just a few counts. The gene calls are TRBV7-6 and TRBJ2-1; maybe TRBD2 (6 bases). The CDR3 consists of 14 residues. The germline V gene has CDR1 SGHVS and CDR2 FNYEAQ. V lost 3 bases and J lost 8, with 14 bases in between. CDR3: CASSLAGRGDEQFF. The CDR3 nucleotides are TGTGCCAGCAGCTTGGCGGGGAGAGGGGATGAGCAGTTCTTC.

The chain employs TRBV29-1 and TRBJ2-3; maybe TRBD2 (5 bases). The V gene's germline CDR1 is SQVTM and CDR2 ANQGSEA. The CDR3 is made up of 13 amino acids. Trimming removed 2 bases from V and 6 bases from J, with 12 bases in between. The CDR3 sequence: CSVESLAGDTQYF. DNA of the CDR3: TGCAGCGTTGAAAGTCTAGCTGGGGATACGCAGTATTTT.

The chain uses TRBV6-6 and TRBJ2-1; 9 bases line up with TRBD1. Germline CDR1 reads MNHNY; CDR2 reads SVGAGI (reference sequence). This CDR3 region has 15 residues. The V gene end was trimmed by 7 bases and the J gene end by 2 bases; junction bases not matched to a gene: 6. The CDR3 nucleotides read TGTGCCAGCAAGCACCGGGACAGGGCCTACAATGAGCAGTTCTTC. Translating it yields CASKHRDRAYNEQFF.

This clonotype was found many times. The V and J genes are TRBV29-1 and TRBJ1-1, with 9 bases that match TRBD1. V shed 7 bases and J 1 base; nucleotides not matched to a gene: 7. The CDR3 has 14 residues. CDR1 SQVTM and CDR2 ANQGSEA come from the germline V gene. This CDR3 reads CSATGTGTNTEAFF. The CDR3 DNA reads as TGCAGCGCAACAGGGACAGGGACGAACACTGAAGCTTTCTTT.

The sample holds many counts of this clonotype. The chain carries TRBV28 and TRBJ1-4; 8 bases fit TRBD1. This CDR3 region has 14 residues. V gave up 5 bases and J gave up 7 bases; unmatched junction bases: 6. Germline lookup yields CDR1 MDHEN and CDR2 SYDVKM. The DNA of the CDR3 is TGTGCCAGCAGTGGAGACAGGGGTGGTGAAAAACTGTTTTTT. Its translation is CASSGDRGGEKLFF.

This clonotype has a handful of counts. The chain uses TRBV27 and TRBJ2-2; 13 bases match TRBD2. The CDR3 covers 12 residues. V gave up 10 bases and J gave up 11 bases; unmatched junction bases: 4. The germline CDR1 and CDR2 sequences are MNHEY and SMNVEV (reference sequence). For the CDR3, the DNA is TGTGCCACAGGACTAGCGGGGGTAGAGCTGTTTTTT. This sequence encodes CATGLAGVELFF.

This clonotype was seen a handful of times. The chain joins TRBV2 to TRBJ2-5, with TRBD2 matching 15 bases. The CDR3 contains 18 residues. Germline CDR1 SNHLY, CDR2 FYNNEI. J gave up 0 bases and V 5 bases, and 7 bases lay outside the gene matches. Written as DNA, the CDR3 is TGTGCCAGCAGTCAAAAGGGACTAGCGGGAGGCCACCAAGAGACCCAGTACTTC. Its protein is CASSQKGLAGGHQETQYF.

V and J are TRBV29-1 and TRBJ1-1; TRBD1 might be the D (5 bases). The V end lost 2 bases, the J end lost 1 base, and 8 bases lay between the germline ends. CDR3 length equals 13 residues. CDR1 and CDR2 (germline): SQVTM, ANQGSEA. CDR3 nucleotides: TGCAGCGTTGAACAGGGAGGGAACACTGAAGCTTTCTTT. Translation: CSVEQGGNTEAFF.

This clonotype has a count of ten or more. The chain is built from TRBV18 and TRBJ1-6; D gene unclear. Trimming pared 2 bases from V and 10 bases from J, leaving 9 bases between. The CDR3 has 13 amino acids. Per the germline V gene, CDR1 is KGHSH and CDR2 is LQKENI. CDR3 sequence (DNA): TGTGCCAGCTCACCAGCGGGAGAATCACCCCTCCACTTT. This codes for CASSPAGESPLHF.

To note about this clonotype: A much larger clone differs by one base, so this may be a read error. The missing conserved phenylalanine or tryptophan at the end of this CDR3 makes a read error likely. V and J are TRBV29-1 and TRBJ1-2; 7 nucleotides line up with TRBD1. This CDR3 region has 17 residues. CDR1 is SQVTM, CDR2 ANQGSEA, per germline. The J segment lost 8 bases and the V segment lost 1 base, leaving 19 bases of the junction unmatched. CDR3 residues: CSVEGFNEGTDSLGYTS. In DNA form, the CDR3 reads TGCAGCGTTGAAGGTTTTAATGAGGGGACAGATTCCTTAGGCTACACCTCC.

The gene calls are TRBV5-1 and TRBJ2-3; TRBD2 aligns across 13 bases. V was pared by 2 bases and J by 3 bases, with 3 bases of the junction left unmatched. Germline V gene lookup returns CDR1 SGHRS and CDR2 YFSETQ. The CDR3 totals 16 residues. The chain's CDR3 is CASSFRTSGRTDTQYF. The CDR3 DNA follows: TGCGCCAGCAGCTTCAGGACTAGCGGGAGAACAGATACGCAGTATTTT.

This clonotype appeared many times. The genes are TRBV6-1 and TRBJ1-1; D remains ambiguous. The CDR3 runs 15 residues. From germline, CDR1 is MNHNS and CDR2 SASEGT. The V and J ends lost 5 bases and 1 base respectively, with 14 bases between them. The CDR3: CASSYSRSKNTEAFF. The CDR3 region has the DNA TGTGCCAGCAGTTATAGCAGGTCAAAGAACACTGAAGCTTTCTTT.

This clonotype was detected ten times or more. V gene TRBV6-5 combines with J gene TRBJ2-1; TRBD1 agrees at 7 bases. CDR3 length: 15 residues. The germline CDR1 and CDR2 sequences are MNHEY and SVGAGI. V shed 2 bases and J 2 bases; nucleotides not matched to a gene: 3. CDR3: CASSYRQGAYNEQFF. CDR3 nucleotide sequence: TGTGCCAGCAGTTACCGTCAGGGGGCCTACAATGAGCAGTTCTTC.

The sample holds a few counts of this clonotype. The chain is built from TRBV10-3 and TRBJ1-6; 11 bases are shared with TRBD1. Germline loops: CDR1 ENHRY, CDR2 SYGVKD. V shed 11 bases, J shed 5 bases, and the junction held 5 bases outside the gene matches. The CDR3 runs 14 residues. CDR3 nucleotides: TGTGCCGCCCGGGACAGGGGGAATAATTCACCCCTCCACTTT. It translates to CAARDRGNNSPLHF.

The chain has TRBV2 and TRBJ1-1; no reliable D call. CDR1 and CDR2 from the germline V gene are SNHLY and FYNNEI. The CDR3 runs to 12 residues. V gave up 3 bases and J gave up 2 bases, with 4 bases separating them. The CDR3, as DNA: TGTGCCAGCAGTGAGCTTAACACTGAAGCTTTCTTT. Translation gives CASSELNTEAFF.

This rearrangement joins TRBV12-3 or TRBV12-4 to TRBJ2-7; 11 bases map to TRBD2. Unmatched junction bases numbered 4, after V lost 7 bases and J lost 2 bases. The CDR3 sequence is 14 residues long. The CDR3 is CASTVSGRAYEQYF. As DNA, the CDR3 is TGTGCCAGCACCGTTAGCGGGAGGGCCTACGAGCAGTACTTC.

The chain employs TRBV9 and TRBJ1-5; TRBD1 aligns across 7 bases. The CDR3 spans 16 residues. Germline CDR1 and CDR2: SGDLS and YYNGEE. J gave up 0 bases and V 0 bases, and 3 bases lay outside the gene matches. CDR3 in DNA: TGTGCCAGCAGCGTAGGGCAGGGGGATAGCAATCAGCCCCAGCATTTT. Translated: CASSVGQGDSNQPQHF. Variable domain in full (rest from reference TRBV9 and TRBJ1-5): DSGVTQTPKHLITATGQRVTLRCSPRSGDLSVYWYQQSLDQGLQFLIQYYNGEERAKGNILERFSAQQFPDLHSELNLSSLELGDSALYFCASSVGQGDSNQPQHFGDGTRLSIL.

This clonotype was seen more than once but under ten times. The chain is built from TRBV7-6 and TRBJ2-1; TRBD2 matches at 10 bases. V shed 5 bases, J shed 4 bases, and the junction held 8 bases outside the gene matches. This CDR3 spans 16 amino acids. Germline V gives CDR1 SGHVS, CDR2 FNYEAQ. Here the CDR3 DNA reads TGTGCCAGCAGCCCGAGCGGGGGGGAATCATACAATGAGCAGTTCTTC. Amino acids: CASSPSGGESYNEQFF. Looking up the rest from reference TRBV7-6 and TRBJ2-1 gives the full variable domain: GAGVSQSPRYKVTKRGQDVALRCDPISGHVSLYWYRQALGQGPEFLTYFNYEAQQDKSGLPNDRFSAERPEGSISTLTIQRTEQRDSAMYRCASSPSGGESYNEQFFGPGTRLTVL.

In regard to this clonotype: Compared with germline, one end of the junction differs, possibly owing to a read error. This chain links TRBV5-1 with TRBJ1-1; 7 nucleotides agree with TRBD1. This CDR3 contains 18 residues. CDR1 and CDR2 from the germline V gene are SGHRS and YFSETQ. The CDR3 region is CASSLGTFGTDRNIEAFF. The CDR3 region has the DNA TGCGCCAGCAGCTTGGGGACCTTCGGGACAGACAGGAACATTGAAGCTTTCTTT. Supplemented by reference TRBV5-1 and TRBJ1-1, the full variable domain reads KAGVTQTPRYLIKTRGQQVTLSCSPISGHRSVSWYQQTPGQGLQFLFEYFSETQRNKGNFPGRFSGRQFSNSRSEMNVSTLELGDSALYLCASSLGTFGTDRNIEAFFGQGTRLTVV.

V gene TRBV6-6 combines with J gene TRBJ2-2, with 8 bases matching TRBD1. CDR1 and CDR2 (germline): MNHNY, SVGAGI (reference sequence). V lost 5 bases to trimming and J lost 0 bases; unmatched junction nucleotides: 2. The CDR3 totals 15 residues. The DNA of the CDR3 is TGTGCCAGCAGTACGGACAGGGCGAACACCGGGGAGCTGTTTTTT. Translation: CASSTDRANTGELFF.

V is TRBV7-3 and J is TRBJ2-2; D might be TRBD1 (6 bases). This CDR3 spans 17 amino acids. V lost 2 bases to trimming and J lost 1 base, with 14 bases between them. In germline, CDR1 is SGHTA, CDR2 FQGTGA. CDR3 DNA: TGTGCCAGCAGCTTAGATTTCACAGGGTTGAACACCGGGGAGCTGTTTTTT. It codes for CASSLDFTGLNTGELFF. Full variable domain (missing parts from reference TRBV7-3 and TRBJ2-2): GAGVSQTPSNKVTEKGKYVELRCDPISGHTALYWYRQSLGQGPEFLIYFQGTGAADDSGLPNDRFFAVRPEGSVSTLKIQRTERGDSAVYLCASSLDFTGLNTGELFFGEGSRLTVL.

The chain uses TRBV7-2 and TRBJ1-4, with 9 positions matching TRBD1. This CDR3 contains 13 residues. The V and J ends lost 5 bases and 14 bases, in that order; junction bases with no gene match: 9. CDR1 and CDR2 from the germline V gene are SGHTA and FQGNSA. The CDR3 region has the DNA TGTGCCAGCAGCCAGAGGACAGGGGAGTTGCTGTTTTTT. It translates to CASSQRTGELLFF.

For this clonotype: A much larger clone differs by one base, so this may be a read error. This chain links TRBV4-2 with TRBJ1-1; the match to TRBD1 covers 7 bases. The CDR3 spans 16 residues. Trimming at V came to 1 base and at J to 1 base, leaving 6 bases not matched to a gene. Germline V lookup: CDR1 LGHNA, CDR2 YNFKEQ. CDR3 sequence: CASSQVRDSTNTEAFF. The CDR3 DNA reads as TGTGCCAGCAGCCAAGTCCGGGACAGCACGAACACTGAAGCTTTCTTT.

The CDR3 nucleotides read TGTGCCAGCAGCTTAGCCCCCAGCGGGAGCTCCTACAATGAGCAGTTCTTC. Its translation is CASSLAPSGSSYNEQFF. The chain employs TRBV7-6 and TRBJ2-1; 8 bases map to TRBD2. The CDR3 extends over 17 amino acids. Unmatched junction bases numbered 4, after V lost 0 bases and J lost 0 bases. The germline V gene has CDR1 SGHVS and CDR2 FNYEAQ.

In this sample, this clonotype turned up many times. The V gene is TRBV6-1, the J gene TRBJ2-7; 10 positions match TRBD2. With 5 bases clipped from V and 3 bases from J, the junction kept 10 bases outside the gene matches. Germline CDR1 MNHNS, CDR2 SASEGT. CDR3 length equals 16 residues. In nucleotides, the CDR3 is TGTGCCAGCAGTAGCGGGAGGGCCACTGTGGTCTACGAGCAGTACTTC. As protein: CASSSGRATVVYEQYF.

This clonotype came up many times. J is TRBJ2-7 and V is TRBV7-9; a weak D match, TRBD2 (7 bases). CDR3 size: 16 residues. Germline V gene lookup returns CDR1 SEHNR and CDR2 FQNEAQ (reference sequence). V was trimmed by 5 bases and J by 0 bases, leaving 17 bases between them. CDR3 nucleotide sequence: TGTGCCAGCAGCCCGGGGAGGGCGGACAGCTCCTACGAGCAGTACTTC. Its protein is CASSPGRADSSYEQYF.

This clonotype has just a few counts. V gene TRBV12-3 or TRBV12-4 combines with J gene TRBJ2-7, with 7 nucleotides matching TRBD2. The V segment lost 5 bases and the J segment 4 bases; nucleotides outside the gene matches: 11. The CDR3 totals 15 residues. Written as DNA, the CDR3 is TGTGCCAGCAGTCTCGCCGGGACTACCGAATACGAGCAGTACTTC. Translated, it gives CASSLAGTTEYEQYF.